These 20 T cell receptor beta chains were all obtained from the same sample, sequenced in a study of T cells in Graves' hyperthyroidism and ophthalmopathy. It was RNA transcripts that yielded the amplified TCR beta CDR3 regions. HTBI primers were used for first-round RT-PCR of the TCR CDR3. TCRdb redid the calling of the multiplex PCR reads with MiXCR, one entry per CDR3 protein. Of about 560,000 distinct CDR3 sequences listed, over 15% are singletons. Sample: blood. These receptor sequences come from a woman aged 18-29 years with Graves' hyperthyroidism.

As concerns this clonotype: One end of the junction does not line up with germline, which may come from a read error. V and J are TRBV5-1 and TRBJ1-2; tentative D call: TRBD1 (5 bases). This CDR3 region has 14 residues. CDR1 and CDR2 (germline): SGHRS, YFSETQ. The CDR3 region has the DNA TGCGCCAGCAGCCGGGGGAGGGAAACCTATGGCTACATCTTC. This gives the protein CASSRGRETYGYIF.

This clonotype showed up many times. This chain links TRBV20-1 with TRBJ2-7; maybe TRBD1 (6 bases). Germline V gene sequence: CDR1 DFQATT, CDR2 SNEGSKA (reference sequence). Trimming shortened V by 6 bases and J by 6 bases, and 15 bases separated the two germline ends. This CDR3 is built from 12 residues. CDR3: CSAITGLGEQYF. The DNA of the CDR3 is TGCAGTGCAATTACAGGGCTGGGCGAGCAGTACTTC.

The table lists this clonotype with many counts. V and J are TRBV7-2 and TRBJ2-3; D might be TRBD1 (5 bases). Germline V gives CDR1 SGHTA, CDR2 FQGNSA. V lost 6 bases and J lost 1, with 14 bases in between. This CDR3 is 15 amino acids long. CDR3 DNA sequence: TGTGCCAGCAGGACCGACAGCGCCCGCACAGATACGCAGTATTTT. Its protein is CASRTDSARTDTQYF. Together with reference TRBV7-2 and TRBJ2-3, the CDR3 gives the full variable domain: GAGVSQSPSNKVTEKGKDVELRCDPISGHTALYWYRQSLGQGLEFLIYFQGNSAPDKSGLPSDRFSAERTGGSVSTLTIQRTQQEDSAVYLCASRTDSARTDTQYFGPGTRLTVL.

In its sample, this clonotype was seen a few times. The CDR3, as DNA: TGTGCCAGCAGTTTCGTTATGGAGACCCAGTACTTC. It yields the protein CASSFVMETQYF. The rearrangement links TRBV12-3 or TRBV12-4 to TRBJ2-5; no reliable D call. This CDR3 spans 12 amino acids. The V gene lost 3 bases and the J gene lost 5 bases, with 7 bases spanning the gap.

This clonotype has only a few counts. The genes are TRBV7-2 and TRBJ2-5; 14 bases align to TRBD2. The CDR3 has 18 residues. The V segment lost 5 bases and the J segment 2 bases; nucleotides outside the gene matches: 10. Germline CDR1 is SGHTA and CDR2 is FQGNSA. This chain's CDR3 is CASSHLGLAGVGQETQYF. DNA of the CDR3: TGTGCCAGCAGCCACCTGGGACTAGCGGGAGTAGGTCAAGAGACCCAGTACTTC.

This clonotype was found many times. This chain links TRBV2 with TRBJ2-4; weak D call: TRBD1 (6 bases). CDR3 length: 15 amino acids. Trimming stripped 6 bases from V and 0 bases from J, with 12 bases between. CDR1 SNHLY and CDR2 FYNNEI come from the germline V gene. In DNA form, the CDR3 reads TGTGCCAGCAGGGACAGTAGGTTAGCCAAAAACATTCAGTACTTC. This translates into CASRDSRLAKNIQYF.

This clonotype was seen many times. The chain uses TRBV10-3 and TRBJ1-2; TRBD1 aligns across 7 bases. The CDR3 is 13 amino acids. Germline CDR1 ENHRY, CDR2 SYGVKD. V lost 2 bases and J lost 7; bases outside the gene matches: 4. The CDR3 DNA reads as TGTGCCATCAGTGAGCCAGGGGGAGGTGGCTACACCTTC. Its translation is CAISEPGGGGYTF.

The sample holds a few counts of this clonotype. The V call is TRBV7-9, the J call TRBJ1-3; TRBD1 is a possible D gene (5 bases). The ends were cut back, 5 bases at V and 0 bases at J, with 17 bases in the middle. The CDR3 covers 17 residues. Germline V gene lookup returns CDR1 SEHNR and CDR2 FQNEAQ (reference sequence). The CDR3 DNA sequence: TGTGCCAGCAGCCCCCTTAATCGACAGTCCTCTGGAAACACCATATATTTT. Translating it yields CASSPLNRQSSGNTIYF.

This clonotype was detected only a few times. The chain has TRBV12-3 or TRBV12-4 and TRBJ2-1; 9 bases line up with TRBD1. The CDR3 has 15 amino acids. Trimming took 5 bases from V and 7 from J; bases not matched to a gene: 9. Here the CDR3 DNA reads TGTGCCAGCAGTGCACAGGGGGCGGACTGGAATGAGCAGTTCTTC. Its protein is CASSAQGADWNEQFF.

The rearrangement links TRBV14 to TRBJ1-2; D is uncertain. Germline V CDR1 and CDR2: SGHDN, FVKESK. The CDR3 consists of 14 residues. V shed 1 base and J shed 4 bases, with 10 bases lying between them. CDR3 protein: CASSQGRGLYGYTF. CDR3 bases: TGTGCCAGCAGCCAAGGGCGAGGCCTCTATGGCTACACCTTC.

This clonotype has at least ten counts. CDR3 sequence reads: CATSDRQGLGPQHF. The DNA of the CDR3 is TGTGCCACCAGTGATCGACAGGGTTTGGGGCCCCAGCATTTT. The chain joins TRBV24-1 to TRBJ1-5; 7 nucleotides match TRBD1. Germline V lookup: CDR1 KGHDR, CDR2 SFDVKD. This CDR3 is built from 14 residues. V shed 3 bases, J shed 9 bases, and the junction held 7 bases outside the gene matches.

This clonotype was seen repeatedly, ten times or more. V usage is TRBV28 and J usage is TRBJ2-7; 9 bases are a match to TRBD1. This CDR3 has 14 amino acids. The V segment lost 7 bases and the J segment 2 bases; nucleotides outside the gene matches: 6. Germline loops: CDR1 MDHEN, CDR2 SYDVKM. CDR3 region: CASTVQGATYEQYF. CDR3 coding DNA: TGTGCCAGCACCGTACAGGGGGCCACCTACGAGCAGTACTTC.

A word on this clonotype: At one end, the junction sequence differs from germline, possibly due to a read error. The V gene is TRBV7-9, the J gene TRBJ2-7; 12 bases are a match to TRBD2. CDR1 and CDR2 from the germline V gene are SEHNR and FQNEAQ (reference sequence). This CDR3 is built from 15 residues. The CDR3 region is CASSHRLAGVYEQYF. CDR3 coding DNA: TGCGCCAGCAGCCACCGACTAGCGGGGGTCTACGAGCAGTACTTC.

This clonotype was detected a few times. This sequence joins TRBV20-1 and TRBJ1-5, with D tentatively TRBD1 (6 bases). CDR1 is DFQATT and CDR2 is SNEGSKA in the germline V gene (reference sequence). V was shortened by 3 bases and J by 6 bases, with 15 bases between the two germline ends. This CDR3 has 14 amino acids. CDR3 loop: CSARPRGMFQPQHF. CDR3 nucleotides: TGCAGTGCTAGGCCCAGGGGAATGTTTCAGCCCCAGCATTTT.

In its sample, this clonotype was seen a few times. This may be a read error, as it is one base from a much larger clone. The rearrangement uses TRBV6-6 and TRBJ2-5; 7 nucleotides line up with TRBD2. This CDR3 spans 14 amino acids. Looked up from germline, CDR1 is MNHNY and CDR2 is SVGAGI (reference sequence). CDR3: CASRRSGYQEAQYF. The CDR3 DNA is TGTGCCAGCAGACGTAGCGGGTACCAAGAGGCCCAGTACTTC.

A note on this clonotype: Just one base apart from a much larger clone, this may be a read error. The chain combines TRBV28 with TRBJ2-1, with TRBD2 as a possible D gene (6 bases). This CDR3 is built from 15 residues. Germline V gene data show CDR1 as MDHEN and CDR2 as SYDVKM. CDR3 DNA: TGTGCCAGCAGTCCGGGACTGCTTTATCCCAATGAGCCGTTCTTC. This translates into CASSPGLLYPNEPFF.

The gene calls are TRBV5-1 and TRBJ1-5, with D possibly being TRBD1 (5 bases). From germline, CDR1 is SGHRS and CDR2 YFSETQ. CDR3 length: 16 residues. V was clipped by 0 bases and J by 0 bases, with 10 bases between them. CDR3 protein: CASSLEGPNSNQPQHF. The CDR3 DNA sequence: TGCGCCAGCAGCTTGGAGGGACCGAATAGCAATCAGCCCCAGCATTTT. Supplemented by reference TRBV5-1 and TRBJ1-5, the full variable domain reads KAGVTQTPRYLIKTRGQQVTLSCSPISGHRSVSWYQQTPGQGLQFLFEYFSETQRNKGNFPGRFSGRQFSNSRSEMNVSTLELGDSALYLCASSLEGPNSNQPQHFGDGTRLSIL.

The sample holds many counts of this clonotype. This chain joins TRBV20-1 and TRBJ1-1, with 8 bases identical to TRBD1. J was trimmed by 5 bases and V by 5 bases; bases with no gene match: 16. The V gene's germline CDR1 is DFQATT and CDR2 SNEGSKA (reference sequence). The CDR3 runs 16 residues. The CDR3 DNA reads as TGCAGTGCTGTAGGACCAGGGGGCGCGAGGGGAACTGAAGCTTTCTTT. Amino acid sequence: CSAVGPGGARGTEAFF.

CDR3 in amino acids: CASSQDTGLRDEQFF. CDR3 in DNA: TGCGCCAGCAGCCAAGATACTGGCCTAAGGGATGAGCAGTTCTTC. The chain uses TRBV4-1 and TRBJ2-1; D is unresolved. CDR3 length: 15 residues. Looked up from germline, CDR1 is MGHRA and CDR2 is YSYEKL. Trimming took 0 bases from V and 8 from J, leaving 14 bases between them.

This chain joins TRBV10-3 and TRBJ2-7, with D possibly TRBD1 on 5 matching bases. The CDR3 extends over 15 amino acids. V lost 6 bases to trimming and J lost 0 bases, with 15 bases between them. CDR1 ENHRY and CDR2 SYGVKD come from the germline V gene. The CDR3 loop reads CAISHSDSPSYEQYF. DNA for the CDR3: TGTGCCATCAGCCACTCAGACAGTCCCTCCTACGAGCAGTACTTC.